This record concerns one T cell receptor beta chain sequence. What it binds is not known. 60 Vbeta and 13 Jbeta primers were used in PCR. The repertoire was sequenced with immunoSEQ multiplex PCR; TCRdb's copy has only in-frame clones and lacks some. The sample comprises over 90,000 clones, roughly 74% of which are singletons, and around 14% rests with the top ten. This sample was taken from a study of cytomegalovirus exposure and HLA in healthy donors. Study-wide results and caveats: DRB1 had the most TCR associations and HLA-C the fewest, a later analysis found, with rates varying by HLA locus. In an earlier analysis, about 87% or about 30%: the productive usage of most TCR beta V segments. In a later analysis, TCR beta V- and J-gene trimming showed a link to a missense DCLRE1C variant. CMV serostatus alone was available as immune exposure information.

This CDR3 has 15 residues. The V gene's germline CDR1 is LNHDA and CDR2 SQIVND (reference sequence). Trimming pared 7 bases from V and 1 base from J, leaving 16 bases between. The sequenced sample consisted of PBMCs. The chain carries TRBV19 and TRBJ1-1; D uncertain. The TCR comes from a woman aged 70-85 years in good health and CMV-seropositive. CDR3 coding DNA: TGTGCCAGTATCGACCTTTCGCTAGCGAACACTGAAGCTTTCTTT. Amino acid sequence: CASIDLSLANTEAFF.